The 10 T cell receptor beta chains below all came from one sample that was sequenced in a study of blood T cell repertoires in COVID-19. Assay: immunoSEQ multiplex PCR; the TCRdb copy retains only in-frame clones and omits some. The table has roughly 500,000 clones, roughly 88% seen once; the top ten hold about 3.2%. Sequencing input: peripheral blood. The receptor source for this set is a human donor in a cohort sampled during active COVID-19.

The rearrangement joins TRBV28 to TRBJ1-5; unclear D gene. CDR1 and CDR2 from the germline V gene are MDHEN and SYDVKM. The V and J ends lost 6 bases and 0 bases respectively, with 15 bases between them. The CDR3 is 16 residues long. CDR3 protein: CASSSREPHSNQPQHF. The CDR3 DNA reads TGTGCCAGCAGCAGCCGGGAGCCTCATAGCAATCAGCCCCAGCATTTT.

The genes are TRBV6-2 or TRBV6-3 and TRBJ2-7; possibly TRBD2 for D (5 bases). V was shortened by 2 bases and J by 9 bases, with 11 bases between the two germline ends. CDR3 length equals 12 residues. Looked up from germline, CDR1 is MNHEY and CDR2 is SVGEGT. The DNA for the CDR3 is TGTGCCAGCAGTTACGGGAGCTTGGGGCAGTACTTC. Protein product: CASSYGSLGQYF.

The CDR3 DNA follows: TGTGCCAGCAGTTTATCTTCCGGGGGGGGCACTGAAGCTTTCTTT. Its translation is CASSLSSGGGTEAFF. The chain has TRBV27 and TRBJ1-1; maybe TRBD1 (5 bases). Trimming pared 0 bases from V and 4 bases from J, leaving 12 bases between. Germline V gives CDR1 MNHEY, CDR2 SMNVEV (reference sequence). The CDR3 runs to 15 residues.

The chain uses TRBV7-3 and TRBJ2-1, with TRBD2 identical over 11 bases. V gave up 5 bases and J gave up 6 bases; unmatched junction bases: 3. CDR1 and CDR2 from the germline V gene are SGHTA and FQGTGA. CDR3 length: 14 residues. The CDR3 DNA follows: TGTGCCAGCAGCCCGGGACTAGCGGTCAATGAGCAGTTCTTC. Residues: CASSPGLAVNEQFF.

Here the CDR3 DNA reads TGCGCCAGCAGCTTGAAGTCCAGGGGGCGTTACGAGCAGTACTTC. Its protein product is CASSLKSRGRYEQYF. The V gene is TRBV5-1, the J gene TRBJ2-7; 8 bases agree with TRBD1. The CDR3 runs to 15 residues. In germline, CDR1 is SGHRS, CDR2 YFSETQ. V dropped 1 base and J dropped 4; count of bases not matched to a gene: 7.

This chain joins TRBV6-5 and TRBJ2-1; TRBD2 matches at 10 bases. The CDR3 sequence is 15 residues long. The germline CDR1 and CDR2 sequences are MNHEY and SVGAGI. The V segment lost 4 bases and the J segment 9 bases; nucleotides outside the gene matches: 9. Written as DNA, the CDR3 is TGTGCCAGCAGTTCTCCTAGCGGGAGAAAGGGTGAGCAGTTCTTC. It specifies CASSSPSGRKGEQFF.

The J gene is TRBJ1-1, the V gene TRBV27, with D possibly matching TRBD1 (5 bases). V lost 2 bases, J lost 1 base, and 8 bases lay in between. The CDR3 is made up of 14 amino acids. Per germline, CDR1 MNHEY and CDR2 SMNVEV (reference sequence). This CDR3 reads CASSLQGSNTEAFF. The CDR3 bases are TGTGCCAGCAGTTTACAGGGCTCGAACACTGAAGCTTTCTTT.

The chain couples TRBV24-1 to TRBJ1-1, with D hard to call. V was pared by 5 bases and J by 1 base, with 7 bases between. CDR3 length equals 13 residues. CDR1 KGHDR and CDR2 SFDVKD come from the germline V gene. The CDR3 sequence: CATSGPENTEAFF. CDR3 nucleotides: TGTGCCACCAGTGGCCCAGAGAACACTGAAGCTTTCTTT.

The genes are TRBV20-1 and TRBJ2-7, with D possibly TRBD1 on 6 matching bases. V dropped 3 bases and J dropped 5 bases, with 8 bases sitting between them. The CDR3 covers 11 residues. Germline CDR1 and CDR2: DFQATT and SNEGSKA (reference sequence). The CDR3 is CSARGAHEQYF. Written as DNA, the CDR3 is TGCAGTGCTAGGGGGGCCCACGAGCAGTACTTC.

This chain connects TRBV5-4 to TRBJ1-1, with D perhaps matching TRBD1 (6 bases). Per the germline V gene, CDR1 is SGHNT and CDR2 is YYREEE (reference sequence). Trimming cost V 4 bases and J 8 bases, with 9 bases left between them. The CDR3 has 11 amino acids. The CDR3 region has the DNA TGTGCCAGCAGCAACAGGGTGGAAGCTTTCTTT. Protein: CASSNRVEAFF.